This paragraph reports one T cell receptor (beta chain). Other DNA sequences in the same sample also yield this CDR3. The data are from a study of blood T cell repertoires in COVID-19. Study in general: Acute-phase and convalescent COVID-19 samples originated in the United States, Italy and Spain.

Original data processing: It was from reference gene primer amplification that nucleated cell counts were estimated. TCRdb keeps only in-frame clones here, not all; method: immunoSEQ multiplex PCR. V and J calls plus clone size are reproduced from that table; the DNA served to infer D and trimming. Of some 280,000 clones detected, 75% to 90% appear once; the ten largest clones hold 3%. This CDR3 spans 13 amino acids. In germline, CDR1 is LNHDA, CDR2 SQIVND (reference sequence). J gave up 5 bases and V 9 bases, and 2 bases lay outside the gene matches. Source material: peripheral blood. The rearrangement links TRBV19 to TRBJ1-4; TRBD1 aligns across 11 bases. This clonotype was sampled from a woman aged 25-40 years with active or convalescent COVID-19. The chain's CDR3 is CASRDRGNEKLFF. CDR3 sequence (DNA): TGTGCCAGCCGGGACAGGGGGAATGAAAAACTGTTTTTT. Using reference TRBV19 and TRBJ1-4 for the parts outside the CDR3, the full variable domain is DGGITQSPKYLFRKEGQNVTLSCEQNLNHDAMYWYRQDPGQGLRLIYYSQIVNDFQKGDIAEGYSVSREKKESFPLTVTSAQKNPTAFYLCASRDRGNEKLFFGSGTQLSVL.